These 29 T cell receptor beta chains were all obtained from the same sample, sequenced in a study of control samples from healthy donors and cancer patients (dated by TCRdb to about 2020). Libraries came from the immunoSEQ multiplex PCR assay. The table comes from immuneACCESS by way of TCRdb, which keeps in-frame sequences with V and J called. Part of the clones is missing from these tables; in studies checked, under half for an unresolved V gene and the rest for unknown reasons. The sample records about 100,000 clones, more than 85% of which are singletons. Less than 8.5% of the sample is held by the ten biggest clonotypes. Sequencing used blood. The origin of the receptors is a man younger than 40 in good health.

This clone was seen only once. The V and J genes are TRBV6-5 and TRBJ1-1; D is perhaps TRBD1 (6 bases). V was clipped by 4 bases and J by 1 base, with 16 bases between them. CDR1 is MNHEY, CDR2 SVGAGI, per germline. The length of the CDR3 is 16 residues. The CDR3 is CASSFRSGHRNTEAFF. The CDR3 bases are TGTGCCAGCAGTTTTCGTTCGGGACATCGGAACACTGAAGCTTTCTTT.

J is TRBJ2-6 and V is TRBV7-8; D is ambiguous. The CDR3 spans 17 residues. The germline V gene has CDR1 SGHVS and CDR2 FQNEAQ. V lost 5 bases and J 0 bases, leaving 14 bases between the germline ends. Here the CDR3 reads CASSPIVAPSGANVLTF. The CDR3 region has the DNA TGTGCCAGCAGCCCTATAGTAGCTCCCTCTGGGGCCAACGTCCTGACTTTC.

CDR3 sequence (DNA): TGTGCCAGCGGGATAAACAGGGCGGGGGCTTATGGACACGCCGGGGAGCTGTTTTTT. This gives the protein CASGINRAGAYGHAGELFF. The V and J genes are TRBV7-8 and TRBJ2-2, with D tentatively TRBD2 (7 bases). V was pared by 8 bases and J by 6 bases, with 31 bases between. In germline, CDR1 is SGHVS, CDR2 FQNEAQ. CDR3 size: 19 residues.

The chain is built from TRBV30 and TRBJ2-5; TRBD2 agrees at 9 bases. The CDR3 length is 15 residues. Per germline, CDR1 GTSNPN and CDR2 SVGIG (reference sequence). V lost 2 bases to trimming and J lost 1 base; unmatched junction nucleotides: 5. The CDR3 loop is CAWSTIAGAQETQYF. In DNA, the CDR3 is TGTGCCTGGAGTACTATAGCGGGGGCCCAAGAGACCCAGTACTTC.

The CDR3 sequence is CAWSPLGGVNIQYF. The CDR3 region has the DNA TGTGCCTGGAGTCCCTTGGGGGGGGTAAACATTCAGTACTTC. The chain recombines TRBV30 with TRBJ2-4, with 7 bases matching TRBD2. Germline assignment: CDR1 GTSNPN and CDR2 SVGIG (reference sequence). J lost 6 bases, V lost 2 bases, and 7 bases had no gene match. The CDR3 runs to 14 residues.

The chain links TRBV3-1 (or the pseudogene TRBV3-2) to TRBJ1-4; 7 positions agree with TRBD1. Germline CDR1 and CDR2: LGHDT and YNNKEL (reference sequence). The CDR3 consists of 14 residues. Losses at the gene ends were 3 bases for V and 5 bases for J; bases not matched to a gene: 3. In nucleotides, the CDR3 is TGTGCCAGCAGCCAGGGACAGAACAATGAAAAACTGTTTTTT. Encoded protein: CASSQGQNNEKLFF.

CDR3 loop: CASRWGQTAAFF. CDR3 coding DNA: TGTGCCAGCAGGTGGGGACAAACGGCAGCTTTCTTT. The V call is TRBV12-3 or TRBV12-4, the J call TRBJ1-1; D may be TRBD1 (6 bases). The V gene lost 6 bases and the J gene lost 10 bases, with 15 bases spanning the gap. This CDR3 has 12 amino acids.

The genes are TRBV2 and TRBJ1-2; no clear D gene. Germline CDR1 and CDR2: SNHLY and FYNNEI. The length of the CDR3 is 13 residues. Trimming shortened V by 2 bases and J by 5 bases, and 9 bases separated the two germline ends. CDR3 sequence (DNA): TGTGCCAGCAGTGAATTCGGGGATTATGGCTACACCTTC. Amino acids: CASSEFGDYGYTF. The variable domain in full, completed from reference TRBV2 and TRBJ1-2, reads EPEVTQTPSHQVTQMGQEVILRCVPISNHLYFYWYRQILGQKVEFLVSFYNNEISEKSEIFDDQFSVERPDGSNFTLKIRSTKLEDSAMYFCASSEFGDYGYTFGSGTRLTVV.

The J gene is TRBJ1-4, the V gene TRBV4-1, with 7 bases aligning to TRBD1. The CDR3 is 20 residues long. Germline lookup yields CDR1 MGHRA and CDR2 YSYEKL. Unmatched junction bases numbered 17, after V lost 4 bases and J lost 0 bases. The DNA of the CDR3 is TGCGCCAGCAGCCCTAAATCCGTAGACAGGGACATCGCAACTAATGAAAAACTGTTTTTT. As protein: CASSPKSVDRDIATNEKLFF.

The rearrangement joins TRBV24-1 to TRBJ2-1; TRBD1 matches at 8 bases. CDR1 and CDR2 (germline): KGHDR, SFDVKD. This CDR3 contains 16 residues. The V and J ends lost 3 bases and 5 bases, in that order; junction bases with no gene match: 8. The CDR3 DNA reads TGTGCCACCAGTGATCCGACAGGGGCCCCCAACAATGAGCAGTTCTTC. Its translation is CATSDPTGAPNNEQFF.

The genes are TRBV7-9 and TRBJ2-5; TRBD1 matches at 10 bases. CDR1 and CDR2 from the germline V gene are SEHNR and FQNEAQ (reference sequence). Trimming removed 10 bases from V and 5 bases from J; junction bases left unmatched: 13. The CDR3 loop spans 15 amino acids. The CDR3 sequence: CATETGTGVRETQYF. The CDR3 DNA is TGTGCCACCGAAACCGGGACAGGGGTTCGGGAGACCCAGTACTTC. Full variable domain (outside the CDR3, taken from reference TRBV7-9 and TRBJ2-5): DTGVSQNPRHKITKRGQNVTFRCDPISEHNRLYWYRQTLGQGPEFLTYFQNEAQLEKSRLLSDRFSAERPKGSFSTLEIQRTEQGDSAMYLCATETGTGVRETQYFGPGTRLLVL.

The chain recombines TRBV4-2 with TRBJ2-4; the D is unclear. The germline gives CDR1 LGHNA, CDR2 YNFKEQ. The CDR3 totals 15 residues. V was clipped by 0 bases and J by 6 bases, with 12 bases between them. The CDR3 DNA reads TGTGCCAGCAGCCAAGACGGATCGGGCTTAAACATTCAGTACTTC. Encoded protein: CASSQDGSGLNIQYF.

This rearrangement joins TRBV6-5 to TRBJ1-1; 7 positions agree with TRBD1. The CDR3 is made up of 15 amino acids. Trimming at V came to 0 bases and at J to 5 bases, leaving 6 bases not matched to a gene. Germline loops: CDR1 MNHEY, CDR2 SVGAGI. The CDR3 loop is CASSYSNRGGTEAFF. In DNA, the CDR3 is TGTGCCAGCAGTTACTCGAACAGGGGAGGAACTGAAGCTTTCTTT.

The chain couples TRBV7-9 to TRBJ1-2, with D unclear. The CDR3 sequence is 13 residues long. V lost 10 bases and J 3 bases, leaving 15 bases between the germline ends. Germline CDR1 and CDR2: SEHNR and FQNEAQ (reference sequence). The CDR3 region has the DNA TGTGCCATCTTTGCCCCCCCGGACTATGGCTACACCTTC. Translated, it gives CAIFAPPDYGYTF.

J is TRBJ1-6 and V is TRBV4-2, with unresolved D. The CDR3 totals 15 residues. Trimming shortened V by 3 bases and J by 10 bases, and 16 bases separated the two germline ends. Looked up from germline, CDR1 is LGHNA and CDR2 is YNFKEQ. The CDR3 DNA follows: TGTGCCAGCAGCCAGGTAGTGGGATCGCCCTCACCCCTCCACTTT. The encoded protein is CASSQVVGSPSPLHF.

The chain joins TRBV18 to TRBJ1-2; D gene uncertain. Germline V gene sequence: CDR1 KGHSH, CDR2 LQKENI. Trimming left V 3 bases short and J 4 bases short, with 9 bases between. This CDR3 is 13 amino acids long. The CDR3 DNA is TGTGCCAGCTCACCCGGCGGGATCTATGGCTACACCTTC. This translates into CASSPGGIYGYTF.

V usage is TRBV29-1 and J usage is TRBJ1-2; TRBD1 aligns across 11 bases. J lost 7 bases, V lost 7 bases, and 11 bases had no gene match. Per germline, CDR1 SQVTM and CDR2 ANQGSEA. This CDR3 is built from 14 residues. Written as DNA, the CDR3 is TGCAGCGCAGACCCAGGACAGGGGGCCGGTGGCTACACCTTC. It codes for CSADPGQGAGGYTF.

The V gene is TRBV20-1, the J gene TRBJ1-6; the D gene is possibly TRBD1 (6 bases). Germline lookup yields CDR1 DFQATT and CDR2 SNEGSKA (reference sequence). V lost 3 bases, J lost 4 bases, and 16 bases lay in between. The CDR3 is 16 amino acids. CDR3 in amino acids: CSASRGGGGYNSPLHF. The CDR3 nucleotides are TGCAGTGCTAGTAGGGGAGGAGGGGGATATAATTCACCCCTCCACTTT.

The chain carries TRBV30 and TRBJ1-1, with TRBD1 matching 10 bases. Germline trimming cut 3 bases from V and 7 bases from J; bases unmatched to any gene: 8. The germline gives CDR1 GTSNPN, CDR2 SVGIG (reference sequence). The CDR3 runs to 14 residues. CDR3 loop: CAWRRRGQGFEAFF. In DNA, the CDR3 is TGTGCCTGGAGAAGAAGGGGACAGGGGTTTGAAGCTTTCTTT.

The table lists this clone with a count of one. The chain couples TRBV6-5 to TRBJ2-3; TRBD1 matches at 7 bases. CDR1 MNHEY and CDR2 SVGAGI come from the germline V gene. Trimming cost V 0 bases and J 4 bases; bases outside gene matches: 7. CDR3 length: 16 residues. CDR3 sequence reads: CASSYSHLTGADTQYF. The CDR3 DNA reads TGTGCCAGCAGTTACTCCCACCTAACAGGGGCAGATACGCAGTATTTT.

This sequence joins TRBV10-2 and TRBJ1-1; D is unclear. The CDR3 loop spans 12 amino acids. Per the germline V gene, CDR1 is WSHSY and CDR2 is SAAADI. V shed 10 bases and J shed 0 bases, with 9 bases lying between them. CDR3 bases: TGCGCCACCACGTACATGAACACTGAAGCTTTCTTT. The encoded protein is CATTYMNTEAFF.

The chain uses TRBV18 and TRBJ1-2, with TRBD1 matching over 7 bases. Germline CDR1 reads KGHSH; CDR2 reads LQKENI. The CDR3 consists of 14 residues. The trim removed 3 bases at V and 4 bases at J, leaving 5 bases unmatched. As DNA, the CDR3 is TGTGCCAGCTCACCCGGACAGGACCCCTATGGCTACACCTTC. Translated, it gives CASSPGQDPYGYTF.

The chain combines TRBV27 with TRBJ2-5; 9 bases are shared with TRBD2. CDR1 MNHEY and CDR2 SMNVEV come from the germline V gene (reference sequence). The CDR3 is 15 residues long. Trimming cost V 6 bases and J 2 bases; bases outside gene matches: 7. The CDR3: CASSRGRAGQETQYF. In nucleotides, the CDR3 is TGTGCCAGCAGCCGCGGGAGGGCCGGACAAGAGACCCAGTACTTC.

This rearrangement joins TRBV11-3 to TRBJ2-5; D might be TRBD1 or TRBD2, each matching 5 bases. The CDR3 is 15 amino acids. Deletions cut 3 bases from V and 1 base from J, with 12 bases between. Germline CDR1 is SGHNT and CDR2 is YENEEA. The CDR3 nucleotides are TGTGCCAGCAGCTTGGGGGTCGAGGTCCAAGAGACCCAGTACTTC. Amino acid sequence: CASSLGVEVQETQYF.

This clone was picked up one time. This chain joins TRBV10-3 and TRBJ1-3; D uncertain. V was clipped by 5 bases and J by 0 bases, with 11 bases between them. Germline V gives CDR1 ENHRY, CDR2 SYGVKD. The CDR3 runs 15 residues. The DNA of the CDR3 is TGTGCCATCAGTCCCGACGGATCCTCTGGAAACACCATATATTTT. Translating gives CAISPDGSSGNTIYF.

The V gene is TRBV6-5, the J gene TRBJ1-4; weak D call: TRBD1 (5 bases). Looked up from germline, CDR1 is MNHEY and CDR2 is SVGAGI. CDR3 length: 15 amino acids. The ends were cut back, 3 bases at V and 8 bases at J, with 16 bases in the middle. The CDR3 DNA reads as TGTGCCAGCAGTTATCTGGCAGGGCGAGGGGAAAAACTGTTTTTT. This translates into CASSYLAGRGEKLFF.

The V and J genes are TRBV6-2 or TRBV6-3 and TRBJ1-5, with D hard to call. V lost 5 bases and J 7 bases, leaving 21 bases between the germline ends. The CDR3 is 16 amino acids. CDR1 is MNHEY, CDR2 SVGEGT, per germline. In DNA, the CDR3 is TGTGCCAGCAGTCAACTACCGGCAGGCAGAATGCAGCCCCAGCATTTT. Translating it yields CASSQLPAGRMQPQHF.

This clone was observed a single time. This chain joins TRBV30 and TRBJ1-3, with 7 bases aligning to TRBD1. This CDR3 contains 14 residues. CDR1 is GTSNPN, CDR2 SVGIG, per germline (reference sequence). V lost 3 bases, J lost 4 bases, and 6 bases stayed unmatched. The CDR3: CAWSRQGSGNTIYF. DNA for the CDR3: TGTGCCTGGAGCAGACAGGGTTCCGGAAACACCATATATTTT.

This clone has just a few counts. The CDR3 sequence: CAWSVPGARGTEAFF. The DNA of the CDR3 is TGTGCCTGGAGTGTACCAGGGGCGCGGGGCACTGAAGCTTTCTTT. This sequence joins TRBV30 and TRBJ1-1; possibly TRBD1 for D (6 bases). The CDR3 has 15 residues. V was pared by 0 bases and J by 4 bases, with 15 bases between. CDR1 is GTSNPN, CDR2 SVGIG, per germline (reference sequence).